Listed below are T cell receptor beta chains from one sample, sequenced in a study of OX40 agonist ivuxolimab in advanced cancers. TCRdb's copy holds only in-frame clones and misses some; the assay was immunoSEQ multiplex PCR. The repertoire includes approximately 84,000 clones, approximately 89% of them detected once, and more than 0.15% sits in the top ten. The material sequenced was CD4+ or CD8+ T cells sorted from blood, taken in a trial of the OX40 agonist ivuxolimab. The origin of the receptors is an adult with an advanced solid tumor such as melanoma, head and neck, liver or kidney cancer. Each CDR3 is given with its conserved first and last residue.

CDR3aa: CAWSPSFNEQFF
j_gene: TRBJ2-1
v_gene: TRBV30

CDR3aa: CASAWSFGAGELFF
j_gene: TRBJ2-2
v_gene: TRBV6-5

CDR3aa: CSGSRVETQYF
j_gene: TRBJ2-3
v_gene: TRBV29-1

CDR3aa: CASSPKGLAGEIGTTDTQYF
j_gene: TRBJ2-3
v_gene: TRBV19

CDR3aa: CASSPVRIGRRDGNQPQHF
j_gene: TRBJ1-5
v_gene: TRBV11-2

CDR3aa: CSVVAAEGEYEQYF
j_gene: TRBJ2-7
v_gene: TRBV29-1

CDR3aa: CASSEVRNTEAFF
j_gene: TRBJ1-1
v_gene: TRBV6-1

CDR3aa: CATSRVRTGTHQPQHF
j_gene: TRBJ1-5
v_gene: TRBV15

CDR3aa: CATRVRGSYNEQFF
j_gene: TRBJ2-1
v_gene: TRBV6-4

CDR3aa: CASSVRAENSPLHF
j_gene: TRBJ1-6
v_gene: TRBV9

CDR3aa: CASSLVAGVPDVLTF
j_gene: TRBJ2-6
v_gene: TRBV7-9

CDR3aa: CASSRTSGVSTDTQYF
j_gene: TRBJ2-3
v_gene: TRBV6-6

CDR3aa: CASSIQGSSPLHF
j_gene: TRBJ1-6
v_gene: TRBV19